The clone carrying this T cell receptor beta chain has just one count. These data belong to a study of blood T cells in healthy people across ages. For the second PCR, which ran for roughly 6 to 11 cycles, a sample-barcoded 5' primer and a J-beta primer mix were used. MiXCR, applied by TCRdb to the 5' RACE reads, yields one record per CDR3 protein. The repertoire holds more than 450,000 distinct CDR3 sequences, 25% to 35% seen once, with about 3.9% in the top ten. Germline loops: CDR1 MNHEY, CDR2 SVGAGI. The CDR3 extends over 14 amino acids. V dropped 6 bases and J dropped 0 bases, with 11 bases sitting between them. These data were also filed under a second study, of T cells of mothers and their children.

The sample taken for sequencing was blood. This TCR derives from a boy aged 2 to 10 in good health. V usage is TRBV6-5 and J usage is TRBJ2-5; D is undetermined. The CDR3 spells CASRLLGYQETQYF. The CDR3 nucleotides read TGTGCCAGCAGATTGCTGGGGTACCAAGAGACCCAGTACTTC.